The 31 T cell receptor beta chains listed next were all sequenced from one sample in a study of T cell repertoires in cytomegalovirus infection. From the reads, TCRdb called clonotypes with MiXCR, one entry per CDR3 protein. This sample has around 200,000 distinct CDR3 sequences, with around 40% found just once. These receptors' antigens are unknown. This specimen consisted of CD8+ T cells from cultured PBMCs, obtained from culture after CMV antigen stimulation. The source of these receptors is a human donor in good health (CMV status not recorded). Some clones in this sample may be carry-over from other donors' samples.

CDR3 bases: TGTGCCAGCAGCCGCCGGACAGGAATCTCCTACGAGCAGTACTTC. Its protein product is CASSRRTGISYEQYF. This chain uses TRBV14 with TRBJ2-7; 7 bases fit TRBD1. The CDR3 is 15 amino acids. Germline assignment: CDR1 SGHDN and CDR2 FVKESK. V lost 4 bases and J lost 0; bases outside the gene matches: 6.

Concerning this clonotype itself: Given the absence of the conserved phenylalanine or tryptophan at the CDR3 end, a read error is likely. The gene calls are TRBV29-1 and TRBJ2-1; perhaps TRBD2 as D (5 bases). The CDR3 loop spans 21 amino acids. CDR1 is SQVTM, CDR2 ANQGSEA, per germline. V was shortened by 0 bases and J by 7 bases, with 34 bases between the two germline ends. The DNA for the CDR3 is TGCAGCGTTGAAGATCGCCTCATTTTACCGGACTCTGGAAGCCCCCTGAATGAGCAGTTCTTA. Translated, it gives CSVEDRLILPDSGSPLNEQFL.

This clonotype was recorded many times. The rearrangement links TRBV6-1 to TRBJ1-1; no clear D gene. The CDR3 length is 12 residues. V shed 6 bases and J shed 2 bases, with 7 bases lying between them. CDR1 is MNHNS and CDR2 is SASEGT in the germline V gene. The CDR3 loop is CASSDYNTEAFF. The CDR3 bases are TGTGCCAGCAGCGACTATAACACTGAAGCTTTCTTT.

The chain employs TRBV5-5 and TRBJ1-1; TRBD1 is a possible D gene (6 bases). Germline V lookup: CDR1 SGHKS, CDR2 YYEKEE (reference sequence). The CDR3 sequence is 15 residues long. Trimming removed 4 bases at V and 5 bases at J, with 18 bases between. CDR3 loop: CASSPPTGCRTEAFF. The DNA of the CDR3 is TGTGCCAGCAGCCCTCCTACAGGGTGCAGAACTGAAGCTTTCTTT.

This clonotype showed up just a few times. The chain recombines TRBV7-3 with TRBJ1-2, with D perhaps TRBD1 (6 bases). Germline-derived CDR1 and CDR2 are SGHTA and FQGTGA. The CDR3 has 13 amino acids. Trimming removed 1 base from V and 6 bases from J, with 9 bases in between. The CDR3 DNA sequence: TGTGCCAGCAGCTTAATGGGGGGCGATGGCTACACCTTC. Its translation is CASSLMGGDGYTF.

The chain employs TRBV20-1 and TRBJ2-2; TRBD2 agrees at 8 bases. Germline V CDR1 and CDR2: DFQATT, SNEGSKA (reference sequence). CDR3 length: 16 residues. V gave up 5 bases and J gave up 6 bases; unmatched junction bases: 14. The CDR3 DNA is TGCAGTGCTGCCCAATTTAGCGGGACGACGGCCGGGGAGCTGTTTTTT. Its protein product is CSAAQFSGTTAGELFF.

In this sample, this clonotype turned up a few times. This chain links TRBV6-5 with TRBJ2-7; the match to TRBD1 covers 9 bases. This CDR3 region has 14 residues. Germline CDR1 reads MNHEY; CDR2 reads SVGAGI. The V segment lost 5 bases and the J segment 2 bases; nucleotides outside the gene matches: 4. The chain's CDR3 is CASSGQGSPYEQYF. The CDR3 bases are TGTGCCAGCAGTGGACAGGGGTCCCCCTACGAGCAGTACTTC.

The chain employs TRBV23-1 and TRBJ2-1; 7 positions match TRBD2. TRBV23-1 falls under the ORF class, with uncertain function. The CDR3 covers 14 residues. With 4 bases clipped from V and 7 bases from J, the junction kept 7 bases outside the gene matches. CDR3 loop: CASSLGQGLNEQFF. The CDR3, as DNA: TGCGCCAGCAGTCTCGGCCAGGGACTAAATGAGCAGTTCTTC.

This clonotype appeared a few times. This CDR3 is CASSGAPRPNEQYF. The CDR3 nucleotides are TGTGCCAGCAGTGGTGCTCCCAGGCCCAACGAGCAGTACTTC. The chain joins TRBV11-1 to TRBJ2-7; no definite D call. This CDR3 spans 14 amino acids. CDR1 and CDR2 (germline): SGHAT, FQDESV (reference sequence). V lost 6 bases to trimming and J lost 5 bases, with 17 bases between them. Combining the CDR3 with reference TRBV11-1 and TRBJ2-7 gives the whole variable domain EAEVAQSPRYKITEKSQAVAFWCDPISGHATLYWYRQILGQGPELLVQFQDESVVDDSQLPKDRFSAERLKGVDSTLKIQPAELGDSAMYLCASSGAPRPNEQYFGPGTRLTVT.

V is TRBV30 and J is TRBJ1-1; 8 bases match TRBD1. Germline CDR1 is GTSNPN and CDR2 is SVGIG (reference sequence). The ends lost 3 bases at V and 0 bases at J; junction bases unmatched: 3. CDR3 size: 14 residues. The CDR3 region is CAWSRQGMNTEAFF. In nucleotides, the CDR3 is TGTGCCTGGAGCCGACAGGGGATGAACACTGAAGCTTTCTTT. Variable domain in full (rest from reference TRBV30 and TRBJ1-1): SQTIHQWPATLVQPVGSPLSLECTVEGTSNPNLYWYRQAAGRGLQLLFYSVGIGQISSEVPQNLSASRPQDRQFILSSKKLLLSDSGFYLCAWSRQGMNTEAFFGQGTRLTVV.

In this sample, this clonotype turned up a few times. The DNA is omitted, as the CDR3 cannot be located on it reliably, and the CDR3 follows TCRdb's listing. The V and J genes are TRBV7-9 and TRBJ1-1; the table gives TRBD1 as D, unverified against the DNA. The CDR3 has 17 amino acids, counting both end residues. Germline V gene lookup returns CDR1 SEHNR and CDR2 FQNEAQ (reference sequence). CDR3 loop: CASSSSDRAPKFTEAFF.

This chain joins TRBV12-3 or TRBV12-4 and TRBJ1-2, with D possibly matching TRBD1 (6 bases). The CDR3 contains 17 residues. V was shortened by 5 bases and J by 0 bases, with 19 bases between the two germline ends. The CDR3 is CASSPYDRPGANYGYTF. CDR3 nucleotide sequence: TGTGCCAGCAGTCCATATGACAGGCCCGGAGCTAACTATGGCTACACCTTC.

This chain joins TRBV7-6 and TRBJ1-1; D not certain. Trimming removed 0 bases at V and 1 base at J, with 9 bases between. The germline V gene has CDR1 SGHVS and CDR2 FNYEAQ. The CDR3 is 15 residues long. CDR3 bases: TGTGCCAGCAGCTTAGCCGGCGTTGGGAACACTGAAGCTTTCTTT. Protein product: CASSLAGVGNTEAFF.

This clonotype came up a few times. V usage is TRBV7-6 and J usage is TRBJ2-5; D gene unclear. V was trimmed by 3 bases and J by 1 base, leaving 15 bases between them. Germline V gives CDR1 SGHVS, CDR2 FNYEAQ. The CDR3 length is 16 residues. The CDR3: CASSFSRALRQETQYF. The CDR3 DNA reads TGTGCCAGCAGCTTTTCGAGAGCCCTACGCCAAGAGACCCAGTACTTC.

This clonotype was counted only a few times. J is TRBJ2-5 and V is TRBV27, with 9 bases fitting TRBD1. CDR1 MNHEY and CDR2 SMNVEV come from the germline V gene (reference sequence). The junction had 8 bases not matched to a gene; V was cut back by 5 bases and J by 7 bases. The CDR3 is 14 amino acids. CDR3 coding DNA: TGTGCCAGCAGTCACGGGACAGGGTTGGCGACCCAGTACTTC. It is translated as CASSHGTGLATQYF.

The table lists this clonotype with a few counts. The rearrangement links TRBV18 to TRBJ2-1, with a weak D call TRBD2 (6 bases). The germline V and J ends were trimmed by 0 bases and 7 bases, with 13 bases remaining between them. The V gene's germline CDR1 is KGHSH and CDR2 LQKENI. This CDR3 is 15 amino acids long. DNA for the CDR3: TGTGCCAGCTCACCACCGCTAGCGCCAGGGAATGAGCAGTTCTTC. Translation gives CASSPPLAPGNEQFF. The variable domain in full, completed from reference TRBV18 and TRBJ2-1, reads NAGVMQNPRHLVRRRGQEARLRCSPMKGHSHVYWYRQLPEEGLKFMVYLQKENIIDESGMPKERFSAEFPKEGPSILRIQQVVRGDSAAYFCASSPPLAPGNEQFFGPGTRLTVL.

The CDR3 protein is CASSFPWGNTEAFF. The CDR3 nucleotides read TGTGCCAGCAGTTTCCCTTGGGGGAACACTGAAGCTTTCTTT. The gene calls are TRBV28 and TRBJ1-1; D is undetermined. Germline V lookup: CDR1 MDHEN, CDR2 SYDVKM. V was trimmed by 3 bases and J by 1 base, leaving 9 bases between them. The CDR3 is made up of 14 amino acids.

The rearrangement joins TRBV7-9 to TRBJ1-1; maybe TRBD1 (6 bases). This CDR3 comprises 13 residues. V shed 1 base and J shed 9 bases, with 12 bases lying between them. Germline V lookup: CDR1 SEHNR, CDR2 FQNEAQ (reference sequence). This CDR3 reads CASSLGDTKQAFF. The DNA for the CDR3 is TGTGCCAGCAGCTTAGGGGACACGAAGCAAGCTTTCTTT.

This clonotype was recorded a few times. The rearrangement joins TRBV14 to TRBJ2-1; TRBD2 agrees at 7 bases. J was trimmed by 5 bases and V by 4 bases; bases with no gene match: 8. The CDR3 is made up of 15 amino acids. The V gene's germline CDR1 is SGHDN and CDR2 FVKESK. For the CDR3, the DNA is TGTGCCAGCAGCCTACGGAGCGGGACCCACAATGAGCAGTTCTTC. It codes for CASSLRSGTHNEQFF.

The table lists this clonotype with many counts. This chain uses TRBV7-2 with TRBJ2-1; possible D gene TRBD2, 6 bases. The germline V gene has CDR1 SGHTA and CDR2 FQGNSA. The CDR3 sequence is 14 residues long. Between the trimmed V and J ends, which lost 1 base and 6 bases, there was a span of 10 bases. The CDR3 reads CASSLVQRANEQFF. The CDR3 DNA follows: TGTGCCAGCAGCTTAGTCCAGCGGGCCAATGAGCAGTTCTTC.

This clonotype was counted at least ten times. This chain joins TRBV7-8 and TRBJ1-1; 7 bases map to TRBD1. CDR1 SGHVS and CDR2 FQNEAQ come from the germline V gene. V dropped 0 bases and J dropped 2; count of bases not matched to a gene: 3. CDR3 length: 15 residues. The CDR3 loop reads CASSLARGPNTEAFF. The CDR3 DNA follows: TGTGCCAGCAGCTTAGCTAGGGGGCCAAACACTGAAGCTTTCTTT.

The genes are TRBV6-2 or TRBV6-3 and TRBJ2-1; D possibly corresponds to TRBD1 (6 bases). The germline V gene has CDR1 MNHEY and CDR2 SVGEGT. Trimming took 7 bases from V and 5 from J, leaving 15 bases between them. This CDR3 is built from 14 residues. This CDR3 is CASTPWTDNNEQFF. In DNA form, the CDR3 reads TGTGCCAGCACCCCATGGACAGACAACAATGAGCAGTTCTTC.

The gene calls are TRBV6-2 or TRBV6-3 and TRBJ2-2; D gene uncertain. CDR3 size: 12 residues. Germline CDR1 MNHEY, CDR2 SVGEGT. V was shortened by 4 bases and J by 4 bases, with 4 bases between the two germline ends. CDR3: CASSSLTGELFF. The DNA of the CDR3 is TGTGCCAGCAGTTCCCTCACCGGGGAGCTGTTTTTT.

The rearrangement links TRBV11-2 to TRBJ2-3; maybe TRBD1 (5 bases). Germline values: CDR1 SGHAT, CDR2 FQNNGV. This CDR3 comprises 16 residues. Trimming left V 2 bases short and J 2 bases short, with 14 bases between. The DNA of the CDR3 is TGTGCCAGCAGCTTAACGGATACAGGTTACACAGATACGCAGTATTTT. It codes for CASSLTDTGYTDTQYF.

Here the CDR3 reads CASSIRQSGNEQFF. The CDR3 DNA sequence: TGTGCCAGCAGCATCCGACAGAGTGGGAATGAGCAGTTCTTC. This chain connects TRBV7-6 to TRBJ2-1, with D perhaps TRBD1 (5 bases). V lost 5 bases to trimming and J lost 7 bases, with 15 bases between them. Germline V CDR1 and CDR2: SGHVS, FNYEAQ. The CDR3 is 14 amino acids.

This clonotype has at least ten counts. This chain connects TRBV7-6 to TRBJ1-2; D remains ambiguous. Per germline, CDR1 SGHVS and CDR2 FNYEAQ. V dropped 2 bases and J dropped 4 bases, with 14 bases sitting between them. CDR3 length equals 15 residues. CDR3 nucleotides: TGTGCCAGCAGCTTACGGCATAACAGACCCTATGGCTACACCTTC. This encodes CASSLRHNRPYGYTF.

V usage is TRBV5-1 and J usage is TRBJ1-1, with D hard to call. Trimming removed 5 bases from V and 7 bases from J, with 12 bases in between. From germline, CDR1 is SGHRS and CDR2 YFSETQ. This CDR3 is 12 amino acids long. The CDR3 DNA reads TGCGCCAGCAGGGGTTCCGACCTTGAAGCTTTCTTT. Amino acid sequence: CASRGSDLEAFF.

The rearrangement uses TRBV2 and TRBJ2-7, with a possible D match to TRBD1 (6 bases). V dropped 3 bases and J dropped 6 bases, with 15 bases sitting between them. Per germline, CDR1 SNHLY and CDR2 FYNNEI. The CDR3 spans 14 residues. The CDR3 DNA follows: TGTGCCAGCAGTGATTCTAACAGGGTAGGCGAGCAGTACTTC. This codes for CASSDSNRVGEQYF.

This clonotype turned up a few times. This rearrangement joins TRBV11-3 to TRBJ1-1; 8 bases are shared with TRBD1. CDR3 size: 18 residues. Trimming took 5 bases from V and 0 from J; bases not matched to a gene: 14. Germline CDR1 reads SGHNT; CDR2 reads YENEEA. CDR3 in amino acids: CASSIDDRGHFMNTEAFF. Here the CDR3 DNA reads TGTGCCAGCAGCATTGACGACAGGGGCCACTTCATGAACACTGAAGCTTTCTTT.

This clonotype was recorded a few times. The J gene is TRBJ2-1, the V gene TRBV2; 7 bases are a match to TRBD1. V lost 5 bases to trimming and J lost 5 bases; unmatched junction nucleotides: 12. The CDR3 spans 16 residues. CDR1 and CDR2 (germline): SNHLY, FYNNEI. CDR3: CASSPPGAGGNNEQFF. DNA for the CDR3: TGTGCCAGCAGTCCTCCTGGGGCAGGGGGTAACAATGAGCAGTTCTTC. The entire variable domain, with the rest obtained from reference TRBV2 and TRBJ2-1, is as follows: EPEVTQTPSHQVTQMGQEVILRCVPISNHLYFYWYRQILGQKVEFLVSFYNNEISEKSEIFDDQFSVERPDGSNFTLKIRSTKLEDSAMYFCASSPPGAGGNNEQFFGPGTRLTVL.

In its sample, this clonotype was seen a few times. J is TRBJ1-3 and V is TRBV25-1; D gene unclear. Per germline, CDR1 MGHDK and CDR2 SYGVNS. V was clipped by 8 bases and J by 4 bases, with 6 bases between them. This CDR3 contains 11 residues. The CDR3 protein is CASLIGNTIYF. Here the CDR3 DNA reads TGTGCCAGCCTCATAGGAAACACCATATATTTT.